Following are 14 T cell receptor beta chains from one sample sequenced in a study of T cell responses to AZD1222 COVID-19 vaccine. Using immunoSEQ multiplex PCR, the repertoire was profiled, and TCRdb retains in-frame clones only, with some absent. The table lists about 94,000 clones, about 88% of them singletons. Sequenced here: peripheral blood, sampled on day 0 of AZD1222 vaccination. Receptors originate from an adult in good health.

This sequence joins TRBV19 and TRBJ2-7; 7 bases map to TRBD2. Germline V CDR1 and CDR2: LNHDA, SQIVND (reference sequence). V was pared by 5 bases and J by 3 bases, with 4 bases of the junction left unmatched. CDR3 length: 13 amino acids. CDR3 sequence (DNA): TGTGCCAGTAGTCGGGGGGAGCGCTACGAGCAGTACTTC. Translating gives CASSRGERYEQYF.

CDR3 loop: CASSDSLPGTGELFF. The CDR3 coding sequence is TGTGCCAGCAGTGACAGTCTCCCCGGGACCGGGGAGCTGTTTTTT. The gene calls are TRBV5-4 and TRBJ2-2; a weak D match, TRBD1 (5 bases). Germline V lookup: CDR1 SGHNT, CDR2 YYREEE (reference sequence). Trimming took 5 bases from V and 5 from J, leaving 16 bases between them. The CDR3 covers 15 residues.

The genes are TRBV19 and TRBJ1-3, with D possibly TRBD1 on 5 matching bases. The CDR3 is 15 residues long. V dropped 3 bases and J dropped 7 bases, with 16 bases sitting between them. Germline CDR1 is LNHDA and CDR2 is SQIVND (reference sequence). The CDR3 nucleotides read TGTGCCAGTAGTATCTCCCGGGGCTCGCGGAACACCATATATTTT. Protein product: CASSISRGSRNTIYF.

This clone was counted a few times. V is TRBV6-5 and J is TRBJ1-5; the D gene is possibly TRBD1 (5 bases). Trimming pared 8 bases from V and 4 bases from J, leaving 12 bases between. CDR3 length: 13 residues. Germline V lookup: CDR1 MNHEY, CDR2 SVGAGI. CDR3 nucleotides: TGTGCCAGCGCCGGGGCAGGAAATCAGCCCCAGCATTTT. Its translation: CASAGAGNQPQHF.

Here the CDR3 reads CASSPRPSGGALNEQFF. CDR3 bases: TGTGCCAGCTCACCTAGGCCTAGCGGGGGGGCCTTGAATGAGCAGTTCTTC. V gene TRBV18 combines with J gene TRBJ2-1; 12 nucleotides line up with TRBD2. Germline assignment: CDR1 KGHSH and CDR2 LQKENI. V was pared by 3 bases and J by 7 bases, with 10 bases of the junction left unmatched. This CDR3 contains 17 residues. Complete variable domain (other parts from reference TRBV18 and TRBJ2-1): NAGVMQNPRHLVRRRGQEARLRCSPMKGHSHVYWYRQLPEEGLKFMVYLQKENIIDESGMPKERFSAEFPKEGPSILRIQQVVRGDSAAYFCASSPRPSGGALNEQFFGPGTRLTVL.

This rearrangement joins TRBV7-9 to TRBJ1-5; tentative D call: TRBD1 (6 bases). This CDR3 is built from 13 residues. Trimming stripped 5 bases from V and 11 bases from J, with 16 bases between. Per the germline V gene, CDR1 is SEHNR and CDR2 is FQNEAQ (reference sequence). The CDR3 sequence: CASSPSGQLTQHF. The CDR3 DNA follows: TGTGCCAGCAGCCCCAGTGGACAGCTGACCCAGCATTTT.

This chain joins TRBV5-1 and TRBJ1-2, with D possibly being TRBD1 (6 bases). The V end lost 2 bases, the J end lost 2 bases, and 13 bases lay between the germline ends. CDR3 size: 15 residues. The germline CDR1 and CDR2 sequences are SGHRS and YFSETQ. The chain's CDR3 is CASSFTAQGNYGYTF. The CDR3 bases are TGCGCCAGCAGCTTTACCGCCCAGGGGAACTATGGCTACACCTTC.

The rearrangement joins TRBV5-6 to TRBJ1-4, with D possibly matching TRBD1 (5 bases). V was trimmed by 1 base and J by 1 base, leaving 20 bases between them. From germline, CDR1 is SGHDT and CDR2 YYEEEE. There are 19 residues in the CDR3. This CDR3 reads CASSLRTGLMFGTNEKLFF. The CDR3 DNA reads as TGTGCCAGCAGCTTGAGGACGGGACTTATGTTCGGAACTAATGAAAAACTGTTTTTT.

CDR3 sequence reads: CASMHTTYEQYF. CDR3 nucleotides: TGTGCCAGCATGCACACCACCTACGAGCAGTACTTC. The chain combines TRBV25-1 with TRBJ2-7; D is undetermined. This CDR3 has 12 amino acids. Per germline, CDR1 MGHDK and CDR2 SYGVNS. The V gene lost 7 bases and the J gene lost 2 bases, with 9 bases spanning the gap.

The chain recombines TRBV5-4 with TRBJ1-6, with D hard to call. The CDR3 is 15 amino acids. Per germline, CDR1 SGHNT and CDR2 YYREEE (reference sequence). Trimming removed 4 bases at V and 0 bases at J, with 8 bases between. DNA for the CDR3: TGTGCCAGCAGCCCTACGAGCTCCTATAATTCACCCCTCCACTTT. Protein product: CASSPTSSYNSPLHF.

CDR3: CASSQVPATGTKYTF. The CDR3 DNA reads as TGTGCCAGCAGCCAAGTTCCCGCGACAGGTACGAAGTACACCTTC. V usage is TRBV3-1 (or the pseudogene TRBV3-2) and J usage is TRBJ1-2; D may be TRBD1 (6 bases). Germline V gene sequence: CDR1 LGHDT, CDR2 YNNKEL (reference sequence). This CDR3 has 15 amino acids. Trimming shortened V by 1 base and J by 11 bases, and 20 bases separated the two germline ends.

This rearrangement joins TRBV9 to TRBJ2-1, with D perhaps TRBD1 or TRBD2 (5 bases each). The CDR3 length is 13 residues. V was clipped by 1 base and J by 7 bases, with 9 bases between them. CDR1 SGDLS and CDR2 YYNGEE come from the germline V gene. Here the CDR3 DNA reads TGTGCCAGCAGCGTAACAGGCGGGAATGAGCAGTTCTTC. It encodes CASSVTGGNEQFF.

V usage is TRBV2 and J usage is TRBJ1-1, with D uncertain. Germline V gives CDR1 SNHLY, CDR2 FYNNEI. V gave up 7 bases and J gave up 7 bases, with 10 bases separating them. The CDR3 contains 11 residues. CDR3 sequence reads: CASTYAGEAFF. CDR3 sequence (DNA): TGTGCCAGCACTTACGCTGGTGAAGCTTTCTTT.

This rearrangement joins TRBV9 to TRBJ2-5; 7 bases fit TRBD1. J gave up 7 bases and V 0 bases, and 0 bases lay outside the gene matches. This CDR3 has 12 amino acids. Germline lookup yields CDR1 SGDLS and CDR2 YYNGEE. In DNA form, the CDR3 reads TGTGCCAGCAGCGTAGCAGGGGGGACCCAGTACTTC. The encoded protein is CASSVAGGTQYF. Based on the CDR3 plus reference TRBV9 and TRBJ2-5, the full variable domain is DSGVTQTPKHLITATGQRVTLRCSPRSGDLSVYWYQQSLDQGLQFLIQYYNGEERAKGNILERFSAQQFPDLHSELNLSSLELGDSALYFCASSVAGGTQYFGPGTRLLVL.